The T cell receptor (beta chain) described here comes from a study of shared T cell receptors in the human thymus. The germline CDR1 and CDR2 sequences are MGHRA and YSYEKL. V was pared by 0 bases and J by 0 bases, with 11 bases of the junction left unmatched. This CDR3 spans 20 amino acids. TCRdb's table, derived via immunoSEQ multiplex PCR, lists solely in-frame clones and lacks some. Seen here are roughly 710,000 clones, 70% to 90% observed once, and the top ten hold roughly 0.01%. The sample was also reused in another study, on human thymus T cells. From that report: Each of the donors was a healthy Finnish infant who was undergoing open corrective cardiac surgery for congenital heart defects. Corrective cardiac operations yielded the resected thymus tissue. Repertoires from thymus and blood appeared to show biased V and J gene usage.

The sequence was obtained from a girl under three years old with a congenital heart defect. Sequencing was performed on thymocytes. The chain is built from TRBV4-1 and TRBJ2-1; 10 bases map to TRBD1. DNA of the CDR3: TGCGCCAGCAGCCAAGAGGCCCCCGGGACAGGGGAGCCCTCCTACAATGAGCAGTTCTTC. It translates to CASSQEAPGTGEPSYNEQFF.